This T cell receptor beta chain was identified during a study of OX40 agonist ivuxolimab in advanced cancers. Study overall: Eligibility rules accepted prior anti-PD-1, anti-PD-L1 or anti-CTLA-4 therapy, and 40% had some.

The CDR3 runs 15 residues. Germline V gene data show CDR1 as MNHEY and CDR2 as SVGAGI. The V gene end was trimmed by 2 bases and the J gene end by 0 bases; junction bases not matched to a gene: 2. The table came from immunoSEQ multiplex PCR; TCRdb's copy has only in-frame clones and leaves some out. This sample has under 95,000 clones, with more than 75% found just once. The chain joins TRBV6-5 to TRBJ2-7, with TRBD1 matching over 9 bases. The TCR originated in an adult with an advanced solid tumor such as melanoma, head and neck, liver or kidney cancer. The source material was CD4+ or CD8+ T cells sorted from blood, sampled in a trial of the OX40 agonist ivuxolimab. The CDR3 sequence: CASSYPGQGSYEQYF. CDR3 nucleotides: TGTGCCAGCAGTTACCCGGGACAGGGCTCCTACGAGCAGTACTTC.